The 27 T cell receptor beta chains below were found in one sample sequenced in a study of T cell responses to AZD1222 COVID-19 vaccine (dated by TCRdb to the early 2020s). Per the publication, the time point label means: baseline before first vaccination. The library was built by means of the immunoSEQ multiplex PCR assay. TCRdb obtained this table from immuneACCESS and retained in-frame rearrangements with V and J assigned. These tables miss some clones; where compared with another copy, unresolved V genes account for less than half of the shortfall, and the remainder is unexplained. The table for this sample lists 85,000 to 130,000 clones; nearly 95% of them were counted only once. Of the sample, around 5% is held by the ten largest clones. The sample in question was peripheral blood, obtained on day 0 of AZD1222 vaccination. These receptors were collected from an adult in good health.

This chain uses TRBV6-5 with TRBJ2-3; D not certain. Deletions cut 5 bases from V and 8 bases from J, with 11 bases between. This CDR3 is built from 12 residues. The germline V gene encodes CDR1 MNHEY and CDR2 SVGAGI. CDR3 region: CASSPDPRTQYF. In DNA form, the CDR3 reads TGTGCCAGCAGTCCCGATCCTCGTACGCAGTATTTT.

V usage is TRBV5-5 and J usage is TRBJ2-4, with D possibly matching TRBD2 (5 bases). The germline V and J ends were trimmed by 0 bases and 0 bases, with 7 bases remaining between them. This CDR3 region has 15 residues. CDR1 is SGHKS, CDR2 YYEKEE, per germline (reference sequence). CDR3 protein: CASSLDGLAKNIQYF. The CDR3 coding sequence is TGTGCCAGCAGCTTGGACGGACTAGCCAAAAACATTCAGTACTTC.

The chain links TRBV5-1 to TRBJ1-2, with 9 positions matching TRBD1. The CDR3 is made up of 12 amino acids. V lost 7 bases and J lost 6; bases outside the gene matches: 4. Per the germline V gene, CDR1 is SGHRS and CDR2 is YFSETQ. This chain's CDR3 is CASRRDRDGYTF. The DNA of the CDR3 is TGCGCCAGCCGGCGGGACAGGGATGGCTACACCTTC.

This clone was counted once. The chain is built from TRBV6-5 and TRBJ2-1; a possible D gene is TRBD1 (6 bases). Deletions cut 6 bases from V and 4 bases from J, with 13 bases between. The CDR3 length is 14 residues. CDR1 is MNHEY, CDR2 SVGAGI, per germline. The chain's CDR3 is CASRPSGTYNEQFF. The CDR3 DNA reads TGTGCCAGCAGGCCTTCCGGGACATACAATGAGCAGTTCTTC.

The V and J genes are TRBV5-5 and TRBJ2-3; D possibly corresponds to TRBD2 (6 bases). Germline V lookup: CDR1 SGHKS, CDR2 YYEKEE (reference sequence). The CDR3 has 16 residues. V was clipped by 2 bases and J by 6 bases, with 19 bases between them. CDR3: CASSLSLGMEGDTQYF. DNA for the CDR3: TGTGCCAGCAGCTTATCACTGGGGATGGAGGGGGATACGCAGTATTTT.

The V call is TRBV11-2, the J call TRBJ2-5, with TRBD1 matching over 7 bases. The CDR3 extends over 13 amino acids. Per germline, CDR1 SGHAT and CDR2 FQNNGV. V lost 5 bases and J lost 4; bases outside the gene matches: 4. In DNA, the CDR3 is TGTGCCAGCAGCGCCCCAGGGGGAGAGACCCAGTACTTC. Translated, it gives CASSAPGGETQYF.

V is TRBV28 and J is TRBJ2-7, with D perhaps matching TRBD1 or TRBD2 (5 bases each). This CDR3 comprises 12 residues. V lost 11 bases, J lost 3 bases, and 14 bases lay in between. CDR1 MDHEN and CDR2 SYDVKM come from the germline V gene. The CDR3 DNA reads as TGTGCCTCCCGGGACGGGTACTACGAGCAGTACTTC. Its protein product is CASRDGYYEQYF.

The CDR3 reads CASSDRRGDEKLFF. In DNA, the CDR3 is TGTGCCAGCAGTGACCGCAGGGGCGATGAAAAACTGTTTTTT. The chain combines TRBV2 with TRBJ1-4; perhaps TRBD1 as D (6 bases). Germline V gives CDR1 SNHLY, CDR2 FYNNEI. V lost 3 bases, J lost 6 bases, and 11 bases lay in between. CDR3 length equals 14 residues.

The V call is TRBV18, the J call TRBJ1-2; perhaps TRBD1 as D (6 bases). The V end lost 1 base, the J end lost 2 bases, and 11 bases lay between the germline ends. CDR3 length equals 15 residues. Germline CDR1 and CDR2: KGHSH and LQKENI. CDR3 amino acids: CASSPLVGQNYGYTF. For the CDR3, the DNA is TGTGCCAGCTCACCACTCGTCGGACAGAACTATGGCTACACCTTC. The full variable domain, completed using reference TRBV18 and TRBJ1-2, is NAGVMQNPRHLVRRRGQEARLRCSPMKGHSHVYWYRQLPEEGLKFMVYLQKENIIDESGMPKERFSAEFPKEGPSILRIQQVVRGDSAAYFCASSPLVGQNYGYTFGSGTRLTVV.

The V gene is TRBV2, the J gene TRBJ2-5; D is unclear. Per the germline V gene, CDR1 is SNHLY and CDR2 is FYNNEI. V lost 4 bases to trimming and J lost 2 bases, with 5 bases between them. This CDR3 region has 12 residues. In DNA, the CDR3 is TGTGCCAGCAGTGCCAGACAAGAGACCCAGTACTTC. Translating it yields CASSARQETQYF.

The chain uses TRBV19 and TRBJ1-5; 12 bases are a match to TRBD1. From germline, CDR1 is LNHDA and CDR2 SQIVND (reference sequence). The CDR3 consists of 17 residues. Germline trimming cut 4 bases from V and 6 bases from J; bases unmatched to any gene: 10. The CDR3 nucleotides are TGTGCCAGTAGTAGGACCGGGACAGGGGGCGCGGGTCAGCCCCAGCATTTT. The encoded protein is CASSRTGTGGAGQPQHF. Complete variable domain (other parts from reference TRBV19 and TRBJ1-5): DGGITQSPKYLFRKEGQNVTLSCEQNLNHDAMYWYRQDPGQGLRLIYYSQIVNDFQKGDIAEGYSVSREKKESFPLTVTSAQKNPTAFYLCASSRTGTGGAGQPQHFGDGTRLSIL.

This clone has only a few counts. The gene calls are TRBV11-2 and TRBJ1-3, with a tentative D call TRBD1 (5 bases). With 3 bases removed from V and 2 bases from J, the gap between germline ends came to 11 bases. Germline V gene sequence: CDR1 SGHAT, CDR2 FQNNGV. The CDR3 is 15 residues long. CDR3 amino acids: CASSFTQDTGNTIYF. The CDR3 nucleotides read TGTGCCAGCAGCTTCACACAGGATACTGGAAACACCATATATTTT.

The gene calls are TRBV5-1 and TRBJ2-3, with TRBD2 matching over 16 bases. Germline lookup yields CDR1 SGHRS and CDR2 YFSETQ. This CDR3 comprises 17 residues. The trim removed 3 bases at V and 5 bases at J, leaving 6 bases unmatched. DNA for the CDR3: TGCGCCAGCAGCTCGGGACTAGCGGGAGGGCAAGTAGATACGCAGTATTTT. This translates into CASSSGLAGGQVDTQYF.

The chain has TRBV7-9 and TRBJ2-5, with D possibly TRBD2 on 7 matching bases. This CDR3 spans 15 amino acids. The germline gives CDR1 SEHNR, CDR2 FQNEAQ (reference sequence). Trimming removed 5 bases from V and 4 bases from J, with 17 bases in between. Here the CDR3 reads CASSPMGGRGETQYF. For the CDR3, the DNA is TGTGCCAGCAGCCCGATGGGGGGGCGCGGAGAGACCCAGTACTTC.

The gene calls are TRBV30 and TRBJ2-5; no firm D call. Trimming took 2 bases from V and 1 from J, leaving 14 bases between them. CDR1 is GTSNPN and CDR2 is SVGIG in the germline V gene (reference sequence). The CDR3 runs to 15 residues. CDR3: CAWSPKRGFQETQYF. The CDR3 coding sequence is TGTGCCTGGAGTCCAAAACGCGGCTTCCAAGAGACCCAGTACTTC. The full variable domain, with the rest looked up from reference TRBV30 and TRBJ2-5, is SQTIHQWPATLVQPVGSPLSLECTVEGTSNPNLYWYRQAAGRGLQLLFYSVGIGQISSEVPQNLSASRPQDRQFILSSKKLLLSDSGFYLCAWSPKRGFQETQYFGPGTRLLVL.

The chain combines TRBV18 with TRBJ1-2, with 9 nucleotides matching TRBD1. The V gene's germline CDR1 is KGHSH and CDR2 LQKENI. The V segment lost 3 bases and the J segment 3 bases; nucleotides outside the gene matches: 2. There are 14 residues in the CDR3. CDR3 in amino acids: CASSPGQGDYGYTF. DNA for the CDR3: TGTGCCAGCTCACCGGGACAGGGAGACTATGGCTACACCTTC.

This clone has only a few counts. In nucleotides, the CDR3 is TGTGCCAGCAGCCCCCGACTAGTTAGTGAGCAGTTCTTC. Amino acids: CASSPRLVSEQFF. V gene TRBV12-3 or TRBV12-4 combines with J gene TRBJ2-1; D may be TRBD2 (6 bases). This CDR3 is 13 amino acids long. Trimming stripped 6 bases from V and 9 bases from J, with 15 bases between.

This clone was picked up a small number of times. V gene TRBV6-1 combines with J gene TRBJ2-7; 8 bases agree with TRBD2. After removal of 1 base from V and 3 bases from J, the junction contained 5 bases not matched to a gene. The CDR3 runs 15 residues. Germline V gene sequence: CDR1 MNHNS, CDR2 SASEGT. The CDR3 is CASSEVSGTSYEQYF. As DNA, the CDR3 is TGTGCCAGCAGTGAAGTTAGCGGGACTAGCTACGAGCAGTACTTC.

The J gene is TRBJ1-5, the V gene TRBV30, with 11 positions matching TRBD1. Germline V gene sequence: CDR1 GTSNPN, CDR2 SVGIG (reference sequence). CDR3 length: 14 residues. V was pared by 5 bases and J by 7 bases, with 7 bases of the junction left unmatched. CDR3: CAWSGQGVRQPQHF. CDR3 bases: TGTGCCTGGTCGGGACAGGGGGTACGGCAGCCCCAGCATTTT.

The chain links TRBV29-1 to TRBJ1-3; weak D call: TRBD1 (5 bases). The CDR3 is 13 amino acids. V shed 4 bases and J shed 1 base, with 8 bases lying between them. Germline assignment: CDR1 SQVTM and CDR2 ANQGSEA. As DNA, the CDR3 is TGCAGCGTTGCTCCAGGGTCTGGAAACACCATATATTTT. It specifies CSVAPGSGNTIYF.

This rearrangement joins TRBV27 to TRBJ2-7; D is undetermined. Germline CDR1 is MNHEY and CDR2 is SMNVEV (reference sequence). The CDR3 length is 14 residues. The V end lost 6 bases, the J end lost 3 bases, and 15 bases lay between the germline ends. The CDR3 DNA reads as TGTGCCAGCAGCTCCCGGGTCTGGGACTACGAGCAGTACTTC. Amino acids: CASSSRVWDYEQYF.

The J gene is TRBJ2-7, the V gene TRBV21-1. TRBV21-1 is classified as a pseudogene. CDR3 length: 16 amino acids. CDR3 residues: CASSIPRETQIYEQYF. In DNA, the CDR3 is TGTGCCAGCAGCATCCCACGCGAGACCCAGATTTACGAGCAGTACTTC.

The chain employs TRBV7-8 and TRBJ2-1, with no clear D. This CDR3 is built from 12 residues. CDR1 and CDR2 (germline): SGHVS, FQNEAQ. Trimming pared 3 bases from V and 5 bases from J, leaving 5 bases between. The CDR3 protein is CASSLEHNEQFF. Here the CDR3 DNA reads TGTGCCAGCAGCTTGGAGCACAATGAGCAGTTCTTC.

The genes are TRBV2 and TRBJ1-1; no clear D gene. CDR1 and CDR2 (germline): SNHLY, FYNNEI. The CDR3 is 10 residues long. V was clipped by 6 bases and J by 6 bases, with 5 bases between them. The chain's CDR3 is CASSSAEAFF. Here the CDR3 DNA reads TGTGCCAGCAGCTCAGCTGAAGCTTTCTTT.

The rearrangement links TRBV19 to TRBJ2-3; D not resolved. Germline lookup yields CDR1 LNHDA and CDR2 SQIVND (reference sequence). Trimming cost V 6 bases and J 2 bases, with 15 bases left between them. The CDR3 runs 15 residues. The CDR3: CASSRLTPDTDTQYF. CDR3 coding DNA: TGTGCCAGTAGCCGACTTACGCCGGACACAGATACGCAGTATTTT.

The V call is TRBV6-5, the J call TRBJ1-5; a weak D match, TRBD1 (6 bases). Looked up from germline, CDR1 is MNHEY and CDR2 is SVGAGI. Trimming took 7 bases from V and 0 from J, leaving 13 bases between them. CDR3 size: 15 residues. CDR3: CASTAGTSSNQPQHF. The CDR3 nucleotides are TGTGCCAGCACCGCCGGGACATCTAGCAATCAGCCCCAGCATTTT.

The chain couples TRBV27 to TRBJ2-7, with D possibly TRBD1 on 6 matching bases. Trimming shortened V by 2 bases and J by 0 bases, and 11 bases separated the two germline ends. Germline CDR1 is MNHEY and CDR2 is SMNVEV (reference sequence). This CDR3 is built from 15 residues. The CDR3 region has the DNA TGTGCCAGCAGTTTACGGACAGCCCTCTCCTACGAGCAGTACTTC. This codes for CASSLRTALSYEQYF.